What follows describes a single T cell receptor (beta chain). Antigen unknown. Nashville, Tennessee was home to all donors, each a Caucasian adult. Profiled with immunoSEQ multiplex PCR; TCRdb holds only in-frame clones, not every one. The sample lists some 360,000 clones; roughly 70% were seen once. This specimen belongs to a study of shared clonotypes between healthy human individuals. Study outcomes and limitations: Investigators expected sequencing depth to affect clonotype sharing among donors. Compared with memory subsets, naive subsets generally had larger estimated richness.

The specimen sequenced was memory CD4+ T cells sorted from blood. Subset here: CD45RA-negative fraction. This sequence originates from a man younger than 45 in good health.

The chain's CDR3 is CASSESSLVRTYNEQFF. CDR3 bases: TGCGCCAGCAGTGAGTCGAGTTTGGTAAGGACCTACAATGAGCAGTTCTTC. The chain employs TRBV10-2 and TRBJ2-1; unclear D gene. The germline gives CDR1 WSHSY, CDR2 SAAADI. The CDR3 sequence is 17 residues long. Trimming took off 0 bases at V and 2 bases at J, with 14 bases between the two ends.